This TCR beta chain was captured in a study of blood T cell repertoires in COVID-19 (dated by TCRdb to about 2020). Context from the whole study: Samples from collaborators originated in the United States, Italy and Spain and spanned both the acute and convalescent phases of COVID-19. Where available, HLA class I and class II types were obtained from metadata supplied by the sample provider rather than from assay-based typing. The repertoires were made available in a free public database intended to serve as a resource for research on the immune response to SARS-CoV-2. Sample metadata almost always included a de-identified subject ID, COVID-19 status, age in years and sex. Deeply sampled blood TCRbeta repertoires from subjects exposed to, actively infected with, or recovered from COVID-19 were included in the dataset. The material from the prospective study consisted of cDNA or gDNA derived from T cells, B-cell-depleted T cells, or PBMCs. The samples were drawn from two sources: the first 160 participants of the ongoing ImmuneRACE study, and over 1,000 subjects contributed by 6 global collaborators. Paper-wide results and their limitations: The amount of clinical and demographic metadata varied by source and participant and was provided uncurated.

The immunoSEQ Assay, a bias-controlled multiplex PCR, was used to amplify TCRbeta CDR3 regions from genomic DNA. Concerning the study's data processing: The number of nucleated cells in each sample was estimated from the amplification of reference gene primers within the assay. Sequence reads were collapsed and filtered to measure the absolute abundance of every unique TCRbeta CDR3 rearrangement. For each sample, productive Simpson clonality was calculated as the square root of Simpson's diversity index across productive rearrangements. TCRdb took over this immuneACCESS table, retaining in-frame rearrangements with V and J assigned. Such tables are incomplete; in checked studies, under half of the missing clones stem from an unresolved V gene, and the remainder is unexplained. V, J and clone size are those of that table, while D and trimming were read from the DNA. Within this sample are around 130,000 clones, with about 79% of them counted one time only. The ten largest clones take up approximately 16% of the sample.

CDR1 and CDR2 are drawn from the germline V gene: KGHSH, LQKENI. The germline V and J ends show losses of 3 bases and 0 bases respectively, and no gene match explains 6 bases of the junction. The CDR3 numbers 16 residues from cysteine through phenylalanine. The retained sequence is limited to the CDR3, 48 bases, with the frame set at the first base. A word on this clone: Its target antigen remains unknown. One base away there is no much larger clone; base qualities are not given.

The collaborating institutions used their own protocols to collect whole blood in K2EDTA tubes. For TCRbeta analysis, collaborator samples were shipped as frozen whole blood, as isolated PBMCs, or as DNA extracted from either sample type. Sequenced: peripheral blood. Rearrangement joined TRBV18 to TRBJ1-2, and 8 junctional nucleotides match TRBD1. The clonotype comes from a woman between 45 and 60 years old with acute or convalescent COVID-19. The CDR3 protein sequence reads: CASSPTGQVANYGYTF. The nucleotide sequence is TGTGCCAGCTCACCGACGGGACAGGTTGCTAACTATGGCTACACCTTC.